The 22 T cell receptor beta chains in this list originate from one sample, sequenced in a study of cytomegalovirus exposure and HLA in healthy donors. The PCR employed 60 Vbeta primers together with 13 Jbeta primers. The method was immunoSEQ multiplex PCR; TCRdb's version includes in-frame clones alone and lacks a portion of them. Its table lists about 160,000 clones. The source material was PBMCs. The source of these receptors is a woman aged 55-75 years in good health and CMV-seronegative.

J is TRBJ2-3 and V is TRBV6-6; 9 positions match TRBD1. The CDR3 totals 16 residues. Germline-derived CDR1 and CDR2 are MNHNY and SVGAGI (reference sequence). V shed 2 bases and J 5 bases; nucleotides not matched to a gene: 8. The CDR3 here is CASSYPKGTGIDTQYF. In nucleotides, the CDR3 is TGTGCCAGCAGTTACCCTAAAGGGACAGGGATAGATACGCAGTATTTT.

V gene TRBV29-1 combines with J gene TRBJ2-5; TRBD1 is a possible D gene (6 bases). Looked up from germline, CDR1 is SQVTM and CDR2 is ANQGSEA. With 5 bases removed from V and 3 bases from J, the gap between germline ends came to 10 bases. The CDR3 is 12 amino acids. The CDR3 DNA reads TGCAGCGTTAAGGCAGGGGAAGAGACCCAGTACTTC. This encodes CSVKAGEETQYF.

The V gene is TRBV6-6, the J gene TRBJ1-1, with D maybe TRBD1 (6 bases). This CDR3 spans 16 amino acids. Between the trimmed V and J ends, which lost 5 bases and 2 bases, there was a span of 18 bases. Per the germline V gene, CDR1 is MNHNY and CDR2 is SVGAGI (reference sequence). This chain's CDR3 is CASSRTGTSANTEAFF. The DNA of the CDR3 is TGTGCCAGCAGTCGTACAGGGACCTCGGCAAACACTGAAGCTTTCTTT.

The chain has TRBV30 and TRBJ1-2; TRBD1 might be the D (5 bases). Trimming cost V 5 bases and J 0 bases, with 16 bases left between them. Germline CDR1 reads GTSNPN; CDR2 reads SVGIG (reference sequence). This CDR3 spans 15 amino acids. The CDR3 DNA sequence: TGTGCCTGGGATAATCGACAGAATACTAACTATGGCTACACCTTC. Amino acids: CAWDNRQNTNYGYTF. The full variable domain, rest sourced from reference TRBV30 and TRBJ1-2, is SQTIHQWPATLVQPVGSPLSLECTVEGTSNPNLYWYRQAAGRGLQLLFYSVGIGQISSEVPQNLSASRPQDRQFILSSKKLLLSDSGFYLCAWDNRQNTNYGYTFGSGTRLTVV.

This chain uses TRBV9 with TRBJ2-2; possibly TRBD2 for D (5 bases). Trimming cost V 4 bases and J 1 base, with 11 bases left between them. Per the germline V gene, CDR1 is SGDLS and CDR2 is YYNGEE. The length of the CDR3 is 15 residues. The CDR3 loop is CASSSPDLNTGELFF. The CDR3 nucleotides read TGTGCCAGCAGCTCCCCGGACTTGAACACCGGGGAGCTGTTTTTT.

J is TRBJ2-2 and V is TRBV12-5; weak D call: TRBD2 (5 bases). Germline V CDR1 and CDR2: LGHNT, FRNRAP. V gave up 1 base and J gave up 1 base, with 16 bases separating them. The CDR3 has 18 residues. CDR3 region: CASGLGRETSRNTGELFF. The CDR3, as DNA: TGTGCTAGTGGTTTGGGACGGGAAACGAGTAGGAACACCGGGGAGCTGTTTTTT.

V and J are TRBV6-6 and TRBJ2-7, with no clear D. The V gene lost 5 bases and the J gene lost 1 base, with 3 bases spanning the gap. Germline V gene lookup returns CDR1 MNHNY and CDR2 SVGAGI (reference sequence). The CDR3 loop spans 11 amino acids. The DNA of the CDR3 is TGTGCCAGCAGTCCATCCTACGAGCAGTACTTC. Its translation is CASSPSYEQYF.

The chain combines TRBV5-1 with TRBJ2-5; 14 bases agree with TRBD2. J was trimmed by 1 base and V by 3 bases; bases with no gene match: 2. Germline V CDR1 and CDR2: SGHRS, YFSETQ. CDR3 length equals 16 residues. The CDR3: CASSSGTSGSQETQYF. The CDR3 DNA reads as TGCGCCAGCAGCTCCGGGACTAGCGGGAGCCAAGAGACCCAGTACTTC. Variable domain in full (rest from reference TRBV5-1 and TRBJ2-5): KAGVTQTPRYLIKTRGQQVTLSCSPISGHRSVSWYQQTPGQGLQFLFEYFSETQRNKGNFPGRFSGRQFSNSRSEMNVSTLELGDSALYLCASSSGTSGSQETQYFGPGTRLLVL.

The J gene is TRBJ2-2, the V gene TRBV7-2; 7 bases are a match to TRBD2. Unmatched junction bases numbered 5, after V lost 5 bases and J lost 5 bases. Germline CDR1 SGHTA, CDR2 FQGNSA. The CDR3 is 14 amino acids. The CDR3 bases are TGTGCCAGCAGCGGGAGGGCACTAACCGGGGAGCTGTTTTTT. This codes for CASSGRALTGELFF.

The V and J genes are TRBV4-2 and TRBJ2-2, with 7 bases matching TRBD2. The CDR3 runs to 13 residues. V was clipped by 4 bases and J by 7 bases; unmatched bases: 3. CDR1 is LGHNA, CDR2 YNFKEQ, per germline. In DNA, the CDR3 is TGTGCCAGCAGCCGGGGGGGTGGCGGGGAGCTGTTTTTT. Translation gives CASSRGGGGELFF.

The chain links TRBV11-2 to TRBJ1-1; the D gene is possibly TRBD1 (6 bases). Germline CDR1 SGHAT, CDR2 FQNNGV. Trimming pared 6 bases from V and 5 bases from J, leaving 25 bases between. The CDR3 has 17 residues. The CDR3 bases are TGTGCCAGCAGTCAGATCACCGGGGGGCATGGTTTGACTGAAGCTTTCTTT. This encodes CASSQITGGHGLTEAFF.

On this clone: The same CDR3 is also encoded by other DNA sequences in this sample. The rearrangement uses TRBV5-1 and TRBJ2-7, with 13 bases that match TRBD2. The CDR3 loop spans 15 amino acids. Trimming cost V 3 bases and J 2 bases; bases outside gene matches: 2. From germline, CDR1 is SGHRS and CDR2 YFSETQ. The CDR3 loop is CASSSGTSGTYEQYF. In DNA form, the CDR3 reads TGCGCCAGCAGCTCAGGGACTAGCGGGACCTACGAGCAGTACTTC.

V usage is TRBV10-2 and J usage is TRBJ1-1; 7 nucleotides agree with TRBD1. V lost 11 bases and J lost 3; bases outside the gene matches: 6. The CDR3 is made up of 12 amino acids. Germline V gene sequence: CDR1 WSHSY, CDR2 SAAADI. In nucleotides, the CDR3 is TGCGCCGCGAAGGGGGCCGACACTGAAGCTTTCTTT. This codes for CAAKGADTEAFF.

The chain couples TRBV7-9 to TRBJ1-4, with 8 bases fitting TRBD1. Germline trimming cut 3 bases from V and 7 bases from J; bases unmatched to any gene: 10. CDR1 is SEHNR and CDR2 is FQNEAQ in the germline V gene (reference sequence). The CDR3 runs to 16 residues. In DNA, the CDR3 is TGTGCCAGCAGCTTCGCTGGACAGGGACTCCTTGAAAAACTGTTTTTT. The encoded protein is CASSFAGQGLLEKLFF.

The chain joins TRBV19 to TRBJ2-3; possibly TRBD2 for D (6 bases). CDR1 LNHDA and CDR2 SQIVND come from the germline V gene (reference sequence). There are 13 residues in the CDR3. The V and J ends lost 4 bases and 4 bases respectively, with 9 bases between them. CDR3: CASSTRGADTQYF. The CDR3 nucleotides read TGTGCCAGTAGTACGCGCGGGGCAGATACGCAGTATTTT.

The chain uses TRBV6-6 and TRBJ2-7, with D possibly TRBD2 on 6 matching bases. Germline CDR1 is MNHNY and CDR2 is SVGAGI (reference sequence). The CDR3 runs to 14 residues. Trimming removed 7 bases from V and 4 bases from J, with 17 bases in between. The chain's CDR3 is CASTLAANKYEQYF. CDR3 nucleotide sequence: TGTGCCAGCACTTTAGCGGCGAACAAGTACGAGCAGTACTTC.

This chain links TRBV7-6 with TRBJ1-2; D is possibly TRBD1 (6 bases). The CDR3 has 15 amino acids. Germline V gives CDR1 SGHVS, CDR2 FNYEAQ. V was clipped by 4 bases and J by 8 bases, with 20 bases between them. This CDR3 is CASSSGLNRVRGYTF. The CDR3 DNA sequence: TGTGCCAGCAGCTCGGGACTAAACAGGGTCCGCGGCTACACCTTC.

The chain couples TRBV11-2 to TRBJ1-4; 10 positions match TRBD1. The CDR3 has 15 amino acids. Germline V gene sequence: CDR1 SGHAT, CDR2 FQNNGV. V was pared by 8 bases and J by 6 bases, with 9 bases of the junction left unmatched. The CDR3 bases are TGTGCCAGCGGCGATCCGGGACAGGGGCATGAAAAACTGTTTTTT. Protein sequence: CASGDPGQGHEKLFF.

The chain couples TRBV5-4 to TRBJ2-5; TRBD2 matches at 13 bases. Germline V gene sequence: CDR1 SGHNT, CDR2 YYREEE (reference sequence). This CDR3 is 16 amino acids long. V dropped 4 bases and J dropped 5; count of bases not matched to a gene: 8. Written as DNA, the CDR3 is TGTGCCAGCAGCCCCGGACTAGCGGGGGCCGGGGAGACCCAGTACTTC. It translates to CASSPGLAGAGETQYF.

The chain carries TRBV5-1 and TRBJ1-2, with 9 bases identical to TRBD1. With V trimmed by 3 bases and J by 8 bases, 8 bases remained unmatched. CDR1 is SGHRS, CDR2 YFSETQ, per germline. The length of the CDR3 is 14 residues. The chain's CDR3 is CASSSLRDRDGYTF. The CDR3 region has the DNA TGCGCCAGCAGCTCGTTAAGGGACAGGGACGGCTACACCTTC.

The J gene is TRBJ1-4, the V gene TRBV5-5; tentative D call: TRBD1 (6 bases). The CDR3 runs 15 residues. Looked up from germline, CDR1 is SGHKS and CDR2 is YYEKEE (reference sequence). Deletions cut 4 bases from V and 0 bases from J, with 10 bases between. CDR3 nucleotides: TGTGCCAGCAGCATCAGGGGAACAACTAATGAAAAACTGTTTTTT. This codes for CASSIRGTTNEKLFF.

Points on this clone: The junction shows a germline mismatch at one end, possibly a read error. The CDR3 reads CASSLDSYNEQFF. CDR3 bases: TGTGCCAGTAGTTTAGACAGCTACAATGAGCAGTTCTTC. This chain connects TRBV19 to TRBJ2-1; a possible D gene is TRBD1 (5 bases). Germline V lookup: CDR1 LNHDA, CDR2 SQIVND (reference sequence). There are 13 residues in the CDR3.